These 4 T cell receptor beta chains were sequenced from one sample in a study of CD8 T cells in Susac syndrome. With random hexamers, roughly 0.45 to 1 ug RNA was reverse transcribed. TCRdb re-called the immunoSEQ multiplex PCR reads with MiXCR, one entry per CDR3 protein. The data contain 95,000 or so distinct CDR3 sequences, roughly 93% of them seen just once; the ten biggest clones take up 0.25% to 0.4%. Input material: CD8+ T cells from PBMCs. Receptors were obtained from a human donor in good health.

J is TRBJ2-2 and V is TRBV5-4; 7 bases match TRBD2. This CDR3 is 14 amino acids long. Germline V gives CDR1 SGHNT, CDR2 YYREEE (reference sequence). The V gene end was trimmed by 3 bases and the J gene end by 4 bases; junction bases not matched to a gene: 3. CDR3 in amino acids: CASSSGGGTGELFF. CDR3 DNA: TGTGCCAGCAGCTCGGGGGGTGGCACCGGGGAGCTGTTTTTT.

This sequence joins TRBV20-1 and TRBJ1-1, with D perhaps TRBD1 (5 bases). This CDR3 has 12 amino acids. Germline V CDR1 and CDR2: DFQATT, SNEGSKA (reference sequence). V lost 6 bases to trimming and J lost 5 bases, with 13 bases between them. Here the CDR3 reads CSANGGGTEAFF. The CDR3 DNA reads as TGCAGTGCGAACGGGGGGGGGACTGAAGCTTTCTTT.

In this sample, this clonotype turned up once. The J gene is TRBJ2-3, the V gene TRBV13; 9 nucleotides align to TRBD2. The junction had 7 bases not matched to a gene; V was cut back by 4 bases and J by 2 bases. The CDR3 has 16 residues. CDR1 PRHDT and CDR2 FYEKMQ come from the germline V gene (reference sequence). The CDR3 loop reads CASSSSTSGSTDTQYF. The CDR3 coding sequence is TGTGCCAGCAGCTCATCGACTAGCGGATCCACAGATACGCAGTATTTT.

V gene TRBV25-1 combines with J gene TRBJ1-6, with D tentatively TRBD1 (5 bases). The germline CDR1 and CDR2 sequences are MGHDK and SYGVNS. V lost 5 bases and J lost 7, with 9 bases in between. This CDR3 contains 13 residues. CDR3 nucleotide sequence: TGTGCCAGCAGTAGCTGGGGGAATTCACCCCTCCACTTT. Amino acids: CASSSWGNSPLHF.